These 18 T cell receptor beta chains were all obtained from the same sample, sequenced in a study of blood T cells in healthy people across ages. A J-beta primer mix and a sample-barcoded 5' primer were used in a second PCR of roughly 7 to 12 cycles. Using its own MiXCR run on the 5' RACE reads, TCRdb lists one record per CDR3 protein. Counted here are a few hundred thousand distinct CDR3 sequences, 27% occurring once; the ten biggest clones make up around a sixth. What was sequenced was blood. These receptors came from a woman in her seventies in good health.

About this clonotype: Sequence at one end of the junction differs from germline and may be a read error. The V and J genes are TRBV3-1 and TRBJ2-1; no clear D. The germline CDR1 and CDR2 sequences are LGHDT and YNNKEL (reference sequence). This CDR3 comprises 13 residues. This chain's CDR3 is CASGQGRVNEQFF. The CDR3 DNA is TGTGCCAGCGGCCAAGGACGGGTAAATGAGCAGTTCTTC.

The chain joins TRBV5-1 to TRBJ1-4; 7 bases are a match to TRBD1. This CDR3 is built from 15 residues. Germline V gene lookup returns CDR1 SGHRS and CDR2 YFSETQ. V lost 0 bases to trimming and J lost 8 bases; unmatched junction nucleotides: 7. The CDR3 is CASSLARGPGEKLFF. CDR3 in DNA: TGCGCCAGCAGCTTGGCGAGGGGGCCTGGAGAAAAACTGTTTTTT.

The CDR3 bases are TGCAGCGTTGAAGATTATGGGAGAGGCACCGGGGAGCTGTTTTTT. Translating gives CSVEDYGRGTGELFF. The J gene is TRBJ2-2, the V gene TRBV29-1; tentatively, D is TRBD2 (5 bases). This CDR3 spans 15 amino acids. V lost 0 bases, J lost 4 bases, and 12 bases lay in between. Germline CDR1 and CDR2: SQVTM and ANQGSEA.

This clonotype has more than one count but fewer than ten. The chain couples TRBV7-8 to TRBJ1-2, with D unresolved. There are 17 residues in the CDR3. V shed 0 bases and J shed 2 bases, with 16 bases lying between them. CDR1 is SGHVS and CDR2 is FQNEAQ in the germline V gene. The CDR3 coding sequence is TGTGCCAGCAGCTTAGCCCCCTCATCGACGGTGAACTATGGCTACACCTTC. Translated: CASSLAPSSTVNYGYTF.

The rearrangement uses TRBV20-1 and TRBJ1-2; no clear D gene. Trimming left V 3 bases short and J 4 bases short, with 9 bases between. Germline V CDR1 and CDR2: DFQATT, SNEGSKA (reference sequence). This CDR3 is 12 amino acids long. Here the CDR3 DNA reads TGCAGTGCTAGCTCCCAGCCCTATGGCTACACCTTC. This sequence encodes CSASSQPYGYTF.

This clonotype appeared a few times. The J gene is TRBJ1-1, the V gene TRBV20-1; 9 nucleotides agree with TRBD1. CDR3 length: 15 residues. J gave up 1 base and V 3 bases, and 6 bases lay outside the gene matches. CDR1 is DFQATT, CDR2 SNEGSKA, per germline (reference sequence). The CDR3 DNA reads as TGCAGTGCTAGGAATCCGGGACAGGGGAACACTGAAGCTTTCTTT. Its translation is CSARNPGQGNTEAFF.

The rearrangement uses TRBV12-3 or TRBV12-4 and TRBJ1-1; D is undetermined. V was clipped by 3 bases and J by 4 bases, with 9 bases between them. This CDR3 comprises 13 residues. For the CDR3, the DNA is TGTGCCAGCAGTTTTGCCAGAGCCACTGAAGCTTTCTTT. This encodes CASSFARATEAFF.

CDR3: CSVEDLTGEAFF. The CDR3 DNA reads TGCAGCGTTGAAGATCTGACAGGTGAAGCTTTCTTT. The chain has TRBV29-1 and TRBJ1-1; TRBD1 might be the D (6 bases). The CDR3 runs 12 residues. Germline CDR1 reads SQVTM; CDR2 reads ANQGSEA. Trimming cost V 0 bases and J 7 bases, with 9 bases left between them.

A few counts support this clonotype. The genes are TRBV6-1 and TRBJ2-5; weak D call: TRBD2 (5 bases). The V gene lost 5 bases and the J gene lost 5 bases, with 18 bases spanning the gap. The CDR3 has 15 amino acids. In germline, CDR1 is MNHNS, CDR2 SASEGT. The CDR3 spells CASSPTTTRGETQYF. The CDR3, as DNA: TGTGCCAGCAGTCCAACTACTACTAGAGGGGAGACCCAGTACTTC.

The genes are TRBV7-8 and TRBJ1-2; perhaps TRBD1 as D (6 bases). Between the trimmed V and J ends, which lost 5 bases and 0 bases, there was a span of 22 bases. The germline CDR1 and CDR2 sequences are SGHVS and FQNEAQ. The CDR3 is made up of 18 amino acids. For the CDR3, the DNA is TGTGCCAGCAGCCCCAGACCCCTTCAGGGGATTCCTAACTATGGCTACACCTTC. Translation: CASSPRPLQGIPNYGYTF.

The CDR3, as DNA: TGTGCCAGCACCAAACTAGCGGGAAGCTCCTACGAGCAGTACTTC. Protein: CASTKLAGSSYEQYF. The chain is built from TRBV28 and TRBJ2-7; 10 nucleotides line up with TRBD2. The CDR3 runs 15 residues. Germline CDR1 and CDR2: MDHEN and SYDVKM. The V and J ends lost 7 bases and 0 bases, in that order; junction bases with no gene match: 6.

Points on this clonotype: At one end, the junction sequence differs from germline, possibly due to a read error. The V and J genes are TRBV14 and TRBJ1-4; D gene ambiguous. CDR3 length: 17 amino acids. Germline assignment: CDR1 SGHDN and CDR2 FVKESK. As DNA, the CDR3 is TGTGCCAGCAGCCATTCTGATGGGAGACCAACCAATGAAAAACTGTTTTTT. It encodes CASSHSDGRPTNEKLFF.

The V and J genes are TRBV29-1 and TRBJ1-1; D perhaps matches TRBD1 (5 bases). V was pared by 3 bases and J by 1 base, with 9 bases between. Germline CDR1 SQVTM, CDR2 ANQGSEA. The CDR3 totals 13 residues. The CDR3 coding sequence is TGCAGCGTTGATCGACAGAGGAACACTGAAGCTTTCTTT. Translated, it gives CSVDRQRNTEAFF.

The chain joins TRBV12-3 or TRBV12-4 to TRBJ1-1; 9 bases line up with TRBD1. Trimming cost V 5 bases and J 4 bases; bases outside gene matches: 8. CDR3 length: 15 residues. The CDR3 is CASSARGQGGTEAFF. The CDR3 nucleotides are TGTGCCAGCAGTGCCCGGGGACAGGGAGGCACTGAAGCTTTCTTT.

In DNA form, the CDR3 reads TGCAGTGCTAGAACCGTGAACAACGAGCAGTACTTC. This codes for CSARTVNNEQYF. The rearrangement links TRBV20-1 to TRBJ2-7; D unresolved. CDR3 size: 12 residues. The V and J ends lost 2 bases and 5 bases respectively, with 10 bases between them. Germline-derived CDR1 and CDR2 are DFQATT and SNEGSKA (reference sequence).

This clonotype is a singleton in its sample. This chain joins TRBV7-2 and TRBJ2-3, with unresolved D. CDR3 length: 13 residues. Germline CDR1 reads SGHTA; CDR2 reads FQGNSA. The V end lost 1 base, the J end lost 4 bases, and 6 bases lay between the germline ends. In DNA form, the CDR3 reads TGTGCCAGCAGCTTAGGGTACCCAGATACGCAGTATTTT. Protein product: CASSLGYPDTQYF.

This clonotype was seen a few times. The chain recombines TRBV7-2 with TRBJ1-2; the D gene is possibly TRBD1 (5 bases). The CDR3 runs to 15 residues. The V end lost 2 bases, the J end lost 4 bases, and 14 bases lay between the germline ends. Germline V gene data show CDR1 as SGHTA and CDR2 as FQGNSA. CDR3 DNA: TGTGCCAGCAGCTTAAAAGCTTCAGGGTCCTATGGCTACACCTTC. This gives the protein CASSLKASGSYGYTF.

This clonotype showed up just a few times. CDR3 in amino acids: CASSLPDYYQHF. The DNA of the CDR3 is TGTGCCAGCAGTTTACCAGACTACTACCAGCATTTT. The chain uses TRBV27 and TRBJ1-5; D call uncertain. V was pared by 2 bases and J by 12 bases, with 11 bases between. Germline assignment: CDR1 MNHEY and CDR2 SMNVEV (reference sequence). CDR3 length: 12 residues.